Following are 5 T cell receptor beta chains from one sample sequenced in a study of blood T cells in healthy people across ages. It was with a sample-barcoded 5' primer and a J-beta primer mix that a second PCR of about 6 to 12 cycles was run. TCRdb reanalysed the 5' RACE reads using MiXCR and keeps one entry per CDR3 protein. There are hundreds of thousands of distinct CDR3 sequences in the sample; 50% to 65% occur only once, and roughly two fifths lies in the top ten. The sample was blood. These receptors were obtained from a man older than 75 in good health.

The table lists this clonotype with a few counts. The chain is built from TRBV25-1 and TRBJ1-2, with TRBD1 matching over 9 bases. There are 15 residues in the CDR3. Per the germline V gene, CDR1 is MGHDK and CDR2 is SYGVNS. The trim removed 4 bases at V and 5 bases at J, leaving 8 bases unmatched. CDR3 protein: CASSAPSGQGYGYTF. DNA for the CDR3: TGTGCCAGCAGTGCTCCTTCGGGACAGGGTTATGGCTACACCTTC.

This clonotype was observed a handful of times. J is TRBJ2-3 and V is TRBV12-3 or TRBV12-4; the D is unclear. This CDR3 spans 14 amino acids. V lost 8 bases to trimming and J lost 14 bases, with 26 bases between them. The CDR3 loop reads CASSWEVKGRYAYF. CDR3 coding DNA: TGTGCCAGCTCATGGGAAGTGAAGGGCAGATACGCGTATTTT.

This chain links TRBV6-5 with TRBJ2-3; no definite D call. CDR1 and CDR2 (germline): MNHEY, SVGAGI. The CDR3 totals 14 residues. V shed 2 bases and J shed 3 bases, with 9 bases lying between them. The CDR3 bases are TGTGCCAGCAGTTACCGAGTCGCAACAGATACGCAGTATTTT. Protein sequence: CASSYRVATDTQYF.

The CDR3 DNA is TGTGCCAGCAGCCAGATAGGGACTAGCGGGAGCTACGAGCAGTACTTC. Its protein is CASSQIGTSGSYEQYF. The chain joins TRBV4-2 to TRBJ2-7; TRBD2 agrees at 14 bases. The germline V gene encodes CDR1 LGHNA and CDR2 YNFKEQ. CDR3 length equals 16 residues. Losses at the gene ends were 3 bases for V and 3 bases for J; bases not matched to a gene: 4.

A few counts support this clonotype. The genes are TRBV29-1 and TRBJ2-1; 11 nucleotides agree with TRBD2. V trimming: 3 bases; J trimming: 3 bases; junction bases outside the gene matches: 7. Looked up from germline, CDR1 is SQVTM and CDR2 is ANQGSEA. This CDR3 is 16 amino acids long. The CDR3: CSVDNSGRGGYNEQFF. CDR3 coding DNA: TGCAGCGTTGACAATAGCGGGAGGGGTGGCTACAATGAGCAGTTCTTC.